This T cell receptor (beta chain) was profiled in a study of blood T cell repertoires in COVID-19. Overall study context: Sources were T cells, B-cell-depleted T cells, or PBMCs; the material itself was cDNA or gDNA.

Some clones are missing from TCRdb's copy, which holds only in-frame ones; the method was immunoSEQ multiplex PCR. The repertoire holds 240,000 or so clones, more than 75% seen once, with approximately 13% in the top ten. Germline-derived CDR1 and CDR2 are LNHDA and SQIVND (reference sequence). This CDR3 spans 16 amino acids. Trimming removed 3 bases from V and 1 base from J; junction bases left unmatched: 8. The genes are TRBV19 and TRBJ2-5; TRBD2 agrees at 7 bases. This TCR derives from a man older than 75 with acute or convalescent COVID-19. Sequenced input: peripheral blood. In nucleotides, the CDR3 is TGTGCCAGTAGTATTCGAAGCGGGGCTGCCCAAGAGACCCAGTACTTC. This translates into CASSIRSGAAQETQYF.